The following is a TCR beta chain sequence with its context. Its binding antigen is unknown. No clone much larger than this one lies a single base away; base qualities are absent. From the cysteine through the phenylalanine, the CDR3 covers 12 amino acids. CDR3 DNA is the only sequence kept; it has 36 bases, read in frame from the first base. CDR1 and CDR2, looked up from the germline V gene, are MNHEY and SVGAGI. The trim is 11 bases for V and 5 bases for J, with a gap of 12 bases between the germline ends. The sample belongs to a study of T cell responses to AZD1222 COVID-19 vaccine (dated by TCRdb to 2020 to 2022). Turning to the overall study: A total of about 230 trial participants underwent TCR sequencing, of whom around 200 received two doses of AZD1222 and around 26 received two doses of the MenACWY control vaccine. Trial participants were enrolled into age subgroups of 18-55, 56-69 and 70-plus years, which contained 148, 28 and 57 TCR-sequenced participants, respectively.

Paper-wide results and their limitations: Participants were mostly white British and included more females than males, and it was suggested by the authors that clonal diversity may have been underestimated. Conclusions about previously exposed vaccinees were limited because only six AZD1222 recipients were SARS-CoV-2 seropositive at baseline. Because no day 14 peak-response samples were available, the repertoires could be characterized only after the peak T cell response. After two AZD1222 doses, spike-specific TCR breadth and depth were significantly higher than at day 0 and than in MenACWY recipients. Epitopes outside the regions mutated in the B.1.351 and B.1.1.7 variants were reportedly recognized by nearly half of the unique spike-specific TCRs. The vaccine-associated CD4 TCRs covered the entire spike protein, and the dominant responses fell in regions 160-218 and 743-854. In the small 56-69-year group, the increase in depth fell short of significance, most likely because of low power.

The intended sense of this specimen's time point label: baseline before first vaccination. The sample's treatment or condition label, in plain terms: meningococcal conjugate vaccine given as trial control. The vaccinee samples were drawn from two UK trials, COV001 and COV002, one of which was a single-blind randomized controlled phase 2/3 trial testing AZD1222 (ChAdOx1 nCoV-19) in healthy adults. For TCRbeta chain sequencing, PBMC samples from trial participants were taken at day 0 and at day 28 after the second dose. The CDR3 regions of human TCRbeta chains were subjected to immunosequencing. As for how the authors treated the data: TCRs in the repertoires were compared against a reference library of SARS-CoV-2-specific TCRs that had been generated with the MIRA antigen-specificity platform. Breadth was defined as the fraction of unique TCRs that were SARS-CoV-2-associated. Depth was defined as the fraction of total T cells that were SARS-CoV-2-associated. Using the MIRA data, each spike-specific TCR was assigned both to the spike region to which the TCR was reactive and to a CD4 or CD8 class. Log10-transformed breadth and depth values were compared by one-way ANOVA with Sidak's multiple comparisons tests. The table was pulled from immuneACCESS by TCRdb, which kept in-frame rearrangements only. Such tables lose some clones; where checked, under half of the loss comes from unresolved V genes, and the rest has no known cause. The DNA gave D and trimming, while V, J and clone size come from that table. This sample comprises some 120,000 clones, approximately 85% of them detected only once. The ten largest clones capture 3.9% of the sample.

The sequence was obtained from an adult in good health. The sample consisted of peripheral blood, taken on day 0 of MenACWY control vaccination. The chain links TRBV6-5 with TRBJ1-4; 5 matching bases give a weak D call of TRBD1. The nucleotide sequence reads as follows: TGTGCCGCGGGGGGGTCGAATGAAAAACTGTTTTTT. Its product reads: CAAGGSNEKLFF.